The sequence of this T cell receptor beta chain was determined in a study of OX40 agonist ivuxolimab in advanced cancers. General notes on the study: The costimulatory receptor OX40 (CD134) was targeted by ivuxolimab, a fully human IgG2 agonistic monoclonal antibody. Intravenous ivuxolimab was administered to patients every 2 weeks at six dose levels: 0.01, 0.1, 0.3, 1.5, 3 and 10 mg/kg. Of the roughly 52 dose-escalation patients, hepatocellular carcinoma was present in approximately 20, melanoma in approximately 15, renal cell carcinoma in 9 and head and neck cancer in 9. In the dose-escalation cohort, around four fifths of patients were male, and the mean age was roughly 60 years with a range of roughly 20 to 85. Patients were allowed to have had prior anti-PD-1, anti-PD-L1 or anti-CTLA-4 therapy, and less than 45% of the dose-escalation patients had previously received checkpoint inhibitors. Partial responses occurred in three dose-escalation patients: two with cutaneous melanoma and one with hepatocellular carcinoma. The purpose of peripheral TCRbeta sequencing was to test whether ivuxolimab changed TCR sequence diversity and led to clonal T-cell expansion. The monotherapy dose-escalation portion (N of about 49 patients) of the phase I ivuxolimab trial is reported in the paper. Study-level results and caveats: Low levels of normalized T-cell clonal expansion were also seen in some nonresponding patients. Partial responders in the 0.1-3.0 mg/kg groups had among the lowest normalized peripheral clonal expansion, especially among CD8+ T cells. Which antigens the clonally expanded peripheral T cells were specific for was not determined. After ivuxolimab, expanded clones were on average more numerous among CD8+ T cells than among CD4+ T cells. At doses of 0.1 to 3.0 mg/kg, clonal expansion of both CD4+ and CD8+ T cells in blood was seen between baseline and week 6.

Patients with autoimmune disease history or receiving systemic immunosuppression were excluded from the trial. Peripheral blood for TCR sequencing was collected from all dose cohorts at baseline, on cycle 4 day 1, and on cycle 7 day 1. The samples were drawn from a first-in-human, open-label, multicenter phase I dose-escalation trial of ivuxolimab. The trial enrolled adults with locally advanced or metastatic head and neck squamous cell, hepatocellular, melanoma or renal cell carcinoma. Before TCR sequencing, CD4+ and CD8+ T cells were separately sorted from peripheral blood. In the germline V gene (reference sequence), CDR1 corresponds to LNHDA and CDR2 to SQIVND. V loses 4 bases, J loses 2 bases, and the germline ends lie 14 bases apart. The CDR3 numbers 15 residues from cysteine through phenylalanine. Only the CDR3 DNA stays, 45 bases, in frame from base 1. As for this clone: Its cognate antigen has yet to be identified. Within one base of it there is no much larger clone, and no base qualities were kept.

For sequencing of the TCRbeta CDR3 region, genomic DNA was extracted from the sorted cells. The immunoSEQ Assay was used for sequencing of TCRbeta CDR3 regions. The source is immuneACCESS, and TCRdb retained only in-frame sequences with V and J called. Part of the clones is not carried over; for the studies checked, unresolved V genes explain less than half of this, and the remainder is unexplained. A total of around 68,000 clones appear in this sample, 75% to 95% of them only once. Of the sample, more than 1% is held by the ten largest clones. Source: CD4+ or CD8+ T cells sorted from blood, taken in a trial of the OX40 agonist ivuxolimab. This clonotype was obtained from an adult with an advanced solid tumor such as melanoma, head and neck, liver or kidney cancer. Recombination linked TRBV19 to TRBJ1-1; TRBD1 is a possible D gene, resting on 6 matching bases. For the CDR3, the sequence is CASSTTRGGNTEAFF. The sequenced DNA: TGTGCCAGTAGTACGACAAGAGGGGGAAACACTGAAGCTTTCTTT.